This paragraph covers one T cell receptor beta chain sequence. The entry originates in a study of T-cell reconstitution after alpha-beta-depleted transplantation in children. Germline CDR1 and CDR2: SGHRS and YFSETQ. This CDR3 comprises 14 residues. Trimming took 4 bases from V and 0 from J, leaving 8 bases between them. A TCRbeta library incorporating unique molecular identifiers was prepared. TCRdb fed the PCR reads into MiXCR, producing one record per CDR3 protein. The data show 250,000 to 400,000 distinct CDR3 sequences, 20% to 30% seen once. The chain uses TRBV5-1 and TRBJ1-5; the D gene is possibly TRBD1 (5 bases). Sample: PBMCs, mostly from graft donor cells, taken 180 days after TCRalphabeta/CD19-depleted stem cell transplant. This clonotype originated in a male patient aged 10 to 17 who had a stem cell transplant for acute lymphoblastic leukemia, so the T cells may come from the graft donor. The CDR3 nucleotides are TGCGCCAGCAGCCGGGACGGTAGCAATCAGCCCCAGCATTTT. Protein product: CASSRDGSNQPQHF. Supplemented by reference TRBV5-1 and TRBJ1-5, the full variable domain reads KAGVTQTPRYLIKTRGQQVTLSCSPISGHRSVSWYQQTPGQGLQFLFEYFSETQRNKGNFPGRFSGRQFSNSRSEMNVSTLELGDSALYLCASSRDGSNQPQHFGDGTRLSIL.